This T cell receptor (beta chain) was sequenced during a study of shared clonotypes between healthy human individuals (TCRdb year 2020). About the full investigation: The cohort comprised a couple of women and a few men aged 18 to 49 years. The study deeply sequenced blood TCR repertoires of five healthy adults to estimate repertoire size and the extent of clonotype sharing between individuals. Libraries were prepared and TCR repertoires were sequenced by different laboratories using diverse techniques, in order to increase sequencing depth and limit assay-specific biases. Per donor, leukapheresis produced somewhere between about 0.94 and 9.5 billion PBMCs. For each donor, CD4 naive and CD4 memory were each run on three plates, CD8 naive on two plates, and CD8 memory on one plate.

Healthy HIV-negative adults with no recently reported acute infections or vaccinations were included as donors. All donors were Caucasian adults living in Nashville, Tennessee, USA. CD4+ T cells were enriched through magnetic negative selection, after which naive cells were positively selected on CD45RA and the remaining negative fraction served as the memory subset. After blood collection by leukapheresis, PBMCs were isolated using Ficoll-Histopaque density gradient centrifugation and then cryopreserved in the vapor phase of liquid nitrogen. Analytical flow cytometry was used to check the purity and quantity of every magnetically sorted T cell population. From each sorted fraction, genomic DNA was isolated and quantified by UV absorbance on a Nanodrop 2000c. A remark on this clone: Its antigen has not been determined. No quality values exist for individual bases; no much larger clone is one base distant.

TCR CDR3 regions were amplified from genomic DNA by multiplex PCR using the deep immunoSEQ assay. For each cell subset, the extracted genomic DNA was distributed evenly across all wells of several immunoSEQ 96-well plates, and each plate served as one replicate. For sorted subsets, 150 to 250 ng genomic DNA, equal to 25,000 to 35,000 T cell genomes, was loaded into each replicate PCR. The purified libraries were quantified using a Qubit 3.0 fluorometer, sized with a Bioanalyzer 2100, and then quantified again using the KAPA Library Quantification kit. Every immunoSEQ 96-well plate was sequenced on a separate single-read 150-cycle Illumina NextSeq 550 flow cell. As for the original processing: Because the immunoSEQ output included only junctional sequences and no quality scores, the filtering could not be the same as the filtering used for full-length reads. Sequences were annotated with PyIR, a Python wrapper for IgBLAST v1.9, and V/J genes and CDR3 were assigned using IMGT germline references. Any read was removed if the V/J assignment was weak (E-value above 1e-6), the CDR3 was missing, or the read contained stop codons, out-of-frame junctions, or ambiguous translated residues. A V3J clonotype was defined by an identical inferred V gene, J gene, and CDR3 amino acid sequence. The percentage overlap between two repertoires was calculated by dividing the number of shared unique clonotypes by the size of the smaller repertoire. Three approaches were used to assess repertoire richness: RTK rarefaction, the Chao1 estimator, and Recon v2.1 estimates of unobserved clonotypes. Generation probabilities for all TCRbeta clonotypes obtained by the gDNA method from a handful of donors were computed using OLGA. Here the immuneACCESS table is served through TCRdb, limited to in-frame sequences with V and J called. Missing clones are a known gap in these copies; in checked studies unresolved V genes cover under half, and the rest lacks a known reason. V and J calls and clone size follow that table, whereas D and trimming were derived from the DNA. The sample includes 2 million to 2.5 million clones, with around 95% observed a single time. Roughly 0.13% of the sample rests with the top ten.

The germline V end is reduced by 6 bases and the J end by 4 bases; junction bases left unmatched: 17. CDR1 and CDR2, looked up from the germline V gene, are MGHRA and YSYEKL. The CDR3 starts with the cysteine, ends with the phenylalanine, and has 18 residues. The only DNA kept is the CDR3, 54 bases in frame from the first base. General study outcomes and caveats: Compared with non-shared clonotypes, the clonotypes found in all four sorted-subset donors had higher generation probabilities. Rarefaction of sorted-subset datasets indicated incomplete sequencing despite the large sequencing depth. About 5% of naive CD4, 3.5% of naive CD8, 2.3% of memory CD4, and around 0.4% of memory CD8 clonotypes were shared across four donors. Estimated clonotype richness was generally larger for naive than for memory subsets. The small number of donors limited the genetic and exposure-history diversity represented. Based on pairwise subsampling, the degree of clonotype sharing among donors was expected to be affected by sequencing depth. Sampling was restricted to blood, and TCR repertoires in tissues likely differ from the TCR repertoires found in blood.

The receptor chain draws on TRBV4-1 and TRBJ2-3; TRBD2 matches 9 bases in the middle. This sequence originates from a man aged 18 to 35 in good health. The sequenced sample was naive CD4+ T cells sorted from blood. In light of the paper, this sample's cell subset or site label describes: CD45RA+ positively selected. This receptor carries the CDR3 CASRSIAGAKIRSDTQYF. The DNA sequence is TGCGCCAGCAGATCCATAGCGGGGGCCAAGATAAGGTCAGATACGCAGTATTTT.